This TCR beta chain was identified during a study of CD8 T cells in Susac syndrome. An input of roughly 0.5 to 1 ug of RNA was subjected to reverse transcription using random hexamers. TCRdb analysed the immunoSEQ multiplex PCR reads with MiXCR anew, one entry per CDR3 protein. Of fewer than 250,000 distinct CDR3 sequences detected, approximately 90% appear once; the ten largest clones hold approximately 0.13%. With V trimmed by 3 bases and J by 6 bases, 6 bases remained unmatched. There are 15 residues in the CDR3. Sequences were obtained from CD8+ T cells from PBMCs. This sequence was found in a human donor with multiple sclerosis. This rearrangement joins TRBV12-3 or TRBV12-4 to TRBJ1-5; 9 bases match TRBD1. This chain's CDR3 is CASSLGQGIFQPQHF. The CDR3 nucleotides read TGTGCCAGCAGTTTGGGACAGGGTATTTTTCAGCCCCAGCATTTT.